The present T cell receptor (beta chain) was sequenced within a study of Ad26.COV2.S vaccination and SARS-CoV-2 variants. Sequencing was performed with immunoSEQ multiplex PCR; in TCRdb, only in-frame clones are kept and a portion is missing. The repertoire includes some 340,000 clones, more than 70% of them detected once, and approximately 1.9% sits in the top ten. Treatment here: roughly 19 received Ad26.COV2.S at low or high dose, single or two shots; roughly five received placebo; per-sample allocation not given. At day 63 after the first vaccine or placebo injection, samples were drawn. V was cut by 6 bases and J by 3 bases, with 18 bases left in between. This CDR3 comprises 15 residues. Germline assignment: CDR1 MNHEY and CDR2 SVGAGI.

V and J are TRBV6-5 and TRBJ2-7; D is undetermined. This receptor was identified in a person between 18 and 65 years old who received the Ad26.COV2.S COVID-19 vaccine or a placebo. The sample consisted of peripheral blood, taken in a trial of Ad26.COV2.S vaccine versus placebo. CDR3 residues: CASRGAETFGYEQYF. As DNA, the CDR3 is TGTGCCAGCAGAGGAGCCGAAACGTTCGGCTACGAGCAGTACTTC.